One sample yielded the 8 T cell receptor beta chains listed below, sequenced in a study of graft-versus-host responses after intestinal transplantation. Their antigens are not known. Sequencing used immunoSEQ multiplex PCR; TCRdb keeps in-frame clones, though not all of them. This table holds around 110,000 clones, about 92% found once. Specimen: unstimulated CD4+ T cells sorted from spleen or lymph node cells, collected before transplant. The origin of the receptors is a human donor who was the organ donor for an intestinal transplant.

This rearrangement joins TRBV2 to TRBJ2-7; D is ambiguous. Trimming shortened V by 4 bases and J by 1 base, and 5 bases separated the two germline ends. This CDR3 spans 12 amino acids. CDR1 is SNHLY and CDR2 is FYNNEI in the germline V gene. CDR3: CASSVGSYEQYF. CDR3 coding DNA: TGTGCCAGCAGTGTTGGTTCCTACGAGCAGTACTTC.

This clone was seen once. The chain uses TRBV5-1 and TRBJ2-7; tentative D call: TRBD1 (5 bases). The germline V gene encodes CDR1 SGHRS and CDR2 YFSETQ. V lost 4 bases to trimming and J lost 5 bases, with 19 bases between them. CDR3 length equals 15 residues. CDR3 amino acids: CASSMLTGGGDEQYF. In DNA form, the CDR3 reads TGCGCCAGCAGCATGCTAACAGGTGGTGGGGACGAGCAGTACTTC.

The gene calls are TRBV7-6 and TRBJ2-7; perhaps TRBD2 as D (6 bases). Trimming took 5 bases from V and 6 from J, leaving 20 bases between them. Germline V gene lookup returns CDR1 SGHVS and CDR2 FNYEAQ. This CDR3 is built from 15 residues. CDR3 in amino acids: CASSLGTRNSREQYF. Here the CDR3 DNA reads TGTGCCAGCAGCCTGGGGACTCGGAACTCCCGCGAGCAGTACTTC.

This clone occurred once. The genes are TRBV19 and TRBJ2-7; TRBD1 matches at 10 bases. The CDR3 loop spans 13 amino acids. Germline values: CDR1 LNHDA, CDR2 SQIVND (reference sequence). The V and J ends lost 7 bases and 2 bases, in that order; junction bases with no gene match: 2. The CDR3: CASKGQGAYEQYF. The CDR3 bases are TGTGCCAGTAAAGGACAGGGGGCCTACGAGCAGTACTTC.

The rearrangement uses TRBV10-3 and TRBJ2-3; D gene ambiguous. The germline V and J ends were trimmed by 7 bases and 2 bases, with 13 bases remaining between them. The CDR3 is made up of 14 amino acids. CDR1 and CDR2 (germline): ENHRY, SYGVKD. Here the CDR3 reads CAITKGISTDTQYF. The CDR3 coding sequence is TGTGCCATCACTAAAGGGATTTCCACAGATACGCAGTATTTT.

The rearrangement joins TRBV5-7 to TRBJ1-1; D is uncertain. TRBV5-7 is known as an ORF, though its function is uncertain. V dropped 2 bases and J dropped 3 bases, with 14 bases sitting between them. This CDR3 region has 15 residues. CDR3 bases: TGTGCCAGCAGCTTAGGTTGGGGTGGGGACACTGAAGCTTTCTTT. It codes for CASSLGWGGDTEAFF.

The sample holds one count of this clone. This chain's CDR3 is CASSSQTGRETQYF. The CDR3 DNA reads as TGCGCCAGCAGCTCACAGACGGGACGAGAGACCCAGTACTTC. The J gene is TRBJ2-5, the V gene TRBV5-1, with D possibly being TRBD1 or TRBD2 (5 bases each). The CDR3 contains 14 residues. Germline V gives CDR1 SGHRS, CDR2 YFSETQ. V gave up 3 bases and J gave up 4 bases, with 13 bases separating them.

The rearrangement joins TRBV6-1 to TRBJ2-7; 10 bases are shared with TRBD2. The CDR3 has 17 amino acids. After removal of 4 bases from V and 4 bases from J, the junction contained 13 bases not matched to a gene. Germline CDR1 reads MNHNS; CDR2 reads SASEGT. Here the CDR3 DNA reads TGTGCCAGCAGTGGCCCCCAGGGGAGCGGGAGGGCATACGAGCAGTACTTC. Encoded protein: CASSGPQGSGRAYEQYF.